This T cell receptor beta chain was retrieved from a study of cytomegalovirus exposure and HLA in healthy donors. PCR employed 60 Vbeta and 13 Jbeta primers. Generated by immunoSEQ multiplex PCR, the TCRdb table keeps only in-frame clones and is missing some. The data hold 180,000 or so clones, with about 85% observed a single time. In its sample, this clone was seen a few times. Its antigen remains unidentified. CDR3 size: 13 residues. CDR1 and CDR2 (germline): WSHSY, SAAADI. V shed 5 bases and J shed 2 bases, with 9 bases lying between them. Donors sampled were nominally healthy, though unrecorded immune exposures were likely. Study-level findings and limits: In a later analysis, HLA-associated beta chains showed higher expansion and lower generation probabilities than comparable chains. Three chains linked to CMV were shown in vitro to be specific for CMV antigens.

Sequenced material: PBMCs. V gene TRBV10-2 combines with J gene TRBJ1-1; D unclear. This TCR was recovered from a woman aged 45-65 years in good health and CMV-seropositive. Here the CDR3 DNA reads TGCGCCAGCAGTCTGGACTCTAACACTGAAGCTTTCTTT. This translates into CASSLDSNTEAFF.